This T cell receptor beta chain was captured by sequencing in a study of T cells in lung cancer brain metastases (dated by TCRdb to the late 2010s). Looking at the study overall: Of the 20 patients, seventeen had a history of tobacco use, with a median of roughly 41 pack-years. DNA integrity number averaged around 3.8 in both primary and metastatic specimens, with no significant difference between sites. Most of the roughly 20 patients received no interval therapy between primary and metastasis resection. The cohort included roughly 20 patients who provided some 40 specimens, with each patient contributing one primary lung lesion and one brain metastasis. The median interval between acquisition of the primary specimen and acquisition of the brain metastasis specimen was approximately 45 weeks. A median age at first diagnosis of about 60 years was recorded for the patients, of whom about 9 were male and some eleven were female. In this study, the TCR beta CDR3 repertoires of fully resected primary non-small cell lung cancers were compared with those of paired brain metastases.

In the germline V gene (reference sequence), CDR1 corresponds to LNHDA and CDR2 to SQIVND. From the cysteine up to the phenylalanine, the CDR3 has a length of 13 residues. The retained sequence is limited to the CDR3, 39 bases, with the frame set at the first base. V is trimmed back by 9 bases and J by 3 bases, and the junction contains 5 bases that no gene match accounts for. Beyond this particular receptor, the publication reports: Brain metastases contained significantly fewer unique productive clones than the paired primaries (median about 1,600 versus 5,000). Most clones were specific to a single lesion, and overlap between paired lesions was limited (mean Morisita index approximately 0.25). DNA fragmentation in the FFPE samples may have prevented recovery of the complete infiltrating T cell repertoire. The ten most abundant clones made up a significantly larger repertoire fraction in brain metastases than primaries, suggesting clonal expansion. Effects of preoperative corticosteroids on T cell infiltration in brain metastases could not be controlled.

Between about 2 and 5 ug genomic DNA was input per sample, and equal DNA input was given to paired samples. TCR beta libraries were constructed in two PCR steps with the immunoSEQ hsTCRbeta Kit, which uses multiplexed V and J gene primers. The pooled libraries, together with positive and negative controls, were sequenced on an Illumina MiSeq running a 100-cycle paired-end protocol. In the authors' own workflow: Raw data were processed by the immunoSEQ vendor into normalized, annotated TCR beta repertoire reports. Richness was defined as unique clones by nucleotide sequence, and total richness was extrapolated with the iChao1 and Efron-Thisted estimators. To characterize and compare the paired lesions, the analysis used Pielou's evenness, Simpson's index, the proportional abundance of the top-ten clones, and the Morisita overlap index. Imported from immuneACCESS, the table was reduced by TCRdb to in-frame sequences with V and J called. These copies leave out some clones; in studies compared against another copy, an unresolved V gene accounts for under half, and the cause of the remainder is not known. V, J and clone size are taken as reported in that table, and D and trimming were inferred from the DNA itself. For this sample the table gives thousands of clones, of which approximately 92% were detected only once. 4.8% of the sample comes from the top ten.

Resection was performed in the patients for synchronous oligometastatic disease or for delayed recurrence of a solitary brain metastasis. To avoid including cancers other than NSCLC, any patient with a history of multiple malignancies was excluded. Tumor areas were macrodissected from roughly 5 deparaffinized about 10 um unstained sections, using marked H&E slides as a guide. Every specimen was formalin-fixed and paraffin-embedded (FFPE). The AllPrep DNA/RNA FFPE Kit was used for extraction of genomic DNA. Concerning this clone itself: The clone's antigen remains unknown. No base quality values were provided; no much bigger clone lies one nucleotide off.

This clonotype was obtained from a woman aged 25-40 years with non-small cell lung cancer. The sequenced sample was tumor tissue from the primary lung tumor. Taken with the paper, the label for cell subset or site translates to: primary lung cancer lesion. The chain links TRBV19 with TRBJ2-3; 8 central nucleotides agree with TRBD1. CDR3 reads: CASKTGGTDTQYF. The sequenced DNA: TGTGCCAGCAAAACAGGGGGAACAGATACGCAGTATTTT.